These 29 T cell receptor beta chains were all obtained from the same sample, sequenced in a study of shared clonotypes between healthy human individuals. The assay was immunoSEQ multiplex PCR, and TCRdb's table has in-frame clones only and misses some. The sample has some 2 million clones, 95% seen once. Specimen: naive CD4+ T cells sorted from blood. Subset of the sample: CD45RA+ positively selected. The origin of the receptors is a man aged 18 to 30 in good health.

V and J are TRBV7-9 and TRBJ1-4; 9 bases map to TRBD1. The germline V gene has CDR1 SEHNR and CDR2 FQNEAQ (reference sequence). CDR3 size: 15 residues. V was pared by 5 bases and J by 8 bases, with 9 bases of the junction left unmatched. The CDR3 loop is CASSPNSGTGEKLFF. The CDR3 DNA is TGTGCCAGCAGCCCAAACTCCGGGACAGGGGAAAAACTGTTTTTT.

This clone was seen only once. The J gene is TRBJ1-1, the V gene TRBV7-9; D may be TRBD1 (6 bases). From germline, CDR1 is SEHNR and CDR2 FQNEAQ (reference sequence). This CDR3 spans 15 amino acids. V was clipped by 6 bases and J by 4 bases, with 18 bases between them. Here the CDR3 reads CASRRLQGVGTEAFF. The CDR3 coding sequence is TGTGCCAGCAGGAGATTACAGGGAGTGGGCACTGAAGCTTTCTTT. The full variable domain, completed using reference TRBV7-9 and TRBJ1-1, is DTGVSQNPRHKITKRGQNVTFRCDPISEHNRLYWYRQTLGQGPEFLTYFQNEAQLEKSRLLSDRFSAERPKGSFSTLEIQRTEQGDSAMYLCASRRLQGVGTEAFFGQGTRLTVV.

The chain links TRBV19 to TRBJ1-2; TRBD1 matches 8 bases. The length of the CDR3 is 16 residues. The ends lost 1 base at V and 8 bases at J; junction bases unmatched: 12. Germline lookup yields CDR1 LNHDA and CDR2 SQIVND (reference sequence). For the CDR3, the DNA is TGTGCCAGTAGTATAGTCGACAGGGGTCACCTTCTCGGCTACACCTTC. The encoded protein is CASSIVDRGHLLGYTF.

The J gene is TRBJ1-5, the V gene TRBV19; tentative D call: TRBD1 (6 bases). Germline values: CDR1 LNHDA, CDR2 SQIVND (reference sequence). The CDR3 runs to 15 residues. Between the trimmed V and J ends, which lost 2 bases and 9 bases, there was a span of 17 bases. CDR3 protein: CASSISGTKKGPQHF. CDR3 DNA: TGTGCCAGTAGTATATCGGGGACAAAAAAAGGGCCCCAGCATTTT.

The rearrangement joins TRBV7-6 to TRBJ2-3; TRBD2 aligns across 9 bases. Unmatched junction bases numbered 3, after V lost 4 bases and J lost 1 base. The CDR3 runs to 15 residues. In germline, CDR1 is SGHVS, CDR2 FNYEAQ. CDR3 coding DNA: TGTGCCAGCAGCTCAATAGCGGGGGGCACAGATACGCAGTATTTT. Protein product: CASSSIAGGTDTQYF.

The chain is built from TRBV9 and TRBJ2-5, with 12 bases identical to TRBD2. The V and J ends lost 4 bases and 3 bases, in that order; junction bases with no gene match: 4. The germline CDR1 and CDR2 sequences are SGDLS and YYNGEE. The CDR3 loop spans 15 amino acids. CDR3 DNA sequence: TGTGCCAGCAGCCTAGCGGGGGGGAAGGAAGAGACCCAGTACTTC. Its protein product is CASSLAGGKEETQYF.

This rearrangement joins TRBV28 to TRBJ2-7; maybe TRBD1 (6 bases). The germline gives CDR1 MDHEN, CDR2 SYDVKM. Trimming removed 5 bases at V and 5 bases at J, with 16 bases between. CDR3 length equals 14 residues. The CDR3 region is CASSPHGQSDEQYF. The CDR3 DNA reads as TGTGCCAGCAGTCCCCACGGACAGTCTGACGAGCAGTACTTC.

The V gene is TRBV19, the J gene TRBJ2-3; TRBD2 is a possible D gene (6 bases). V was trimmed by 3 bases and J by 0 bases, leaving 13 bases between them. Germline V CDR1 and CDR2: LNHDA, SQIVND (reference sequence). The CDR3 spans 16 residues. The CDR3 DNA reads TGTGCCAGTAGTATTGGGCGGGGCGCTAGCACAGATACGCAGTATTTT. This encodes CASSIGRGASTDTQYF.

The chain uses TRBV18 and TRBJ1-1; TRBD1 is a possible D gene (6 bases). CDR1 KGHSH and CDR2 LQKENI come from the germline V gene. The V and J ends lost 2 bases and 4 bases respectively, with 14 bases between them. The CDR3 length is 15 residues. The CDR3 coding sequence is TGTGCCAGCTCACCAATACAGGGCGAGGTCACTGAAGCTTTCTTT. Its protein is CASSPIQGEVTEAFF.

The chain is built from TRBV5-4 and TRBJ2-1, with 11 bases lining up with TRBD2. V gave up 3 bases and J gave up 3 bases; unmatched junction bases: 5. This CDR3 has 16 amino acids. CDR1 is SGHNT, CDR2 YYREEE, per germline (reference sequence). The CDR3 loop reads CASSSLAGGLYNEQFF. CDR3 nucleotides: TGTGCCAGCAGCTCCTTAGCGGGAGGGCTCTACAATGAGCAGTTCTTC.

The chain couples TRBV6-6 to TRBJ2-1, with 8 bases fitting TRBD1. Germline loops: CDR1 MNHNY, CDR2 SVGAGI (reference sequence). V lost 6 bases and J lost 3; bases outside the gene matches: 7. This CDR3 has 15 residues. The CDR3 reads CASRLGQESYNEQFF. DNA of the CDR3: TGTGCCAGCAGACTGGGACAGGAAAGCTACAATGAGCAGTTCTTC.

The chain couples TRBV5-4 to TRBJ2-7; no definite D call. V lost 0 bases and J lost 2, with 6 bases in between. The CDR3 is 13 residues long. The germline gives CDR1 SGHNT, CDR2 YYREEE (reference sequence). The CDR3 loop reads CASSLAATYEQYF. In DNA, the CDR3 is TGTGCCAGCAGCTTGGCTGCCACCTACGAGCAGTACTTC.

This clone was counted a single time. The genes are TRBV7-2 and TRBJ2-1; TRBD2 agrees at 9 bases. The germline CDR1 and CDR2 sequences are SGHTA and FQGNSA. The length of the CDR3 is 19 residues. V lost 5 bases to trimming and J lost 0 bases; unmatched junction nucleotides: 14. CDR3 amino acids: CASSPIGLAGRSSYNEQFF. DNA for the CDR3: TGTGCCAGCAGCCCAATAGGGCTAGCGGGACGGAGCTCCTACAATGAGCAGTTCTTC.

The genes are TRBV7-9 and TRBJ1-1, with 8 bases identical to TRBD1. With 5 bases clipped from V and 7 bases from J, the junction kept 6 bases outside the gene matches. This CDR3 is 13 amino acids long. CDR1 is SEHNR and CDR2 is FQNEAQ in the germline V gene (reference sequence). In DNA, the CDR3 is TGTGCCAGCAGCAAGACAGGGGTCAGTGAAGCTTTCTTT. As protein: CASSKTGVSEAFF.

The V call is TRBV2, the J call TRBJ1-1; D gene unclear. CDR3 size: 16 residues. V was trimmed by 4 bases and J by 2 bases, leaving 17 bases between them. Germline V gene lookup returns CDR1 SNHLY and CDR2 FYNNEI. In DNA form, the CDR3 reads TGTGCCAGCAGTGGGGAGGCAGGAAGATTAAACACTGAAGCTTTCTTT. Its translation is CASSGEAGRLNTEAFF.

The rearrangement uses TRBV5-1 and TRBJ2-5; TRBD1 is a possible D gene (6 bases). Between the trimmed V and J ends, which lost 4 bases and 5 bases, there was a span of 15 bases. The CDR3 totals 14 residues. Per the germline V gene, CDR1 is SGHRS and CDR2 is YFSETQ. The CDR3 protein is CASSPDSTRETQYF. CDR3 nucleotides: TGCGCCAGCAGCCCGGACAGTACCAGGGAGACCCAGTACTTC.

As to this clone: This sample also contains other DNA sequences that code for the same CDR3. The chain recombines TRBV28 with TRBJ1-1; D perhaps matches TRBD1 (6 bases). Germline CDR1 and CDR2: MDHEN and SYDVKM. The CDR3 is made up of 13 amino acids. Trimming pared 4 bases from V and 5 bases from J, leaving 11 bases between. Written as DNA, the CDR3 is TGTGCCAGCAGTTCAGGGGAAGGTACTGAAGCTTTCTTT. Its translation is CASSSGEGTEAFF.

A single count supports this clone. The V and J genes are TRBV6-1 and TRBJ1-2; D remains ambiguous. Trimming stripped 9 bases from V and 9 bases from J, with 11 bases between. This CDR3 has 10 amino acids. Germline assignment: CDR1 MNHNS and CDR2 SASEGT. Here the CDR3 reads CASTQRSYTF. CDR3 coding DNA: TGTGCCAGTACCCAAAGAAGCTACACCTTC.

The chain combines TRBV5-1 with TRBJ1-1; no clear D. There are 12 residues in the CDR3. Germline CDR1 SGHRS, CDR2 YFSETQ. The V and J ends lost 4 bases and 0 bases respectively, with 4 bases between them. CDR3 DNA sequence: TGCGCCAGCAGCACGGTGAACACTGAAGCTTTCTTT. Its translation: CASSTVNTEAFF.

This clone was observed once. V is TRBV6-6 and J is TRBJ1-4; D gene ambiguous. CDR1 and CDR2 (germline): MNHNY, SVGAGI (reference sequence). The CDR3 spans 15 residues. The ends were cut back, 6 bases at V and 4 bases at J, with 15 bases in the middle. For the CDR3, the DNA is TGTGCCAGCAGCCTCCGGGGAGCCTTTAATGAAAAACTGTTTTTT. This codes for CASSLRGAFNEKLFF.

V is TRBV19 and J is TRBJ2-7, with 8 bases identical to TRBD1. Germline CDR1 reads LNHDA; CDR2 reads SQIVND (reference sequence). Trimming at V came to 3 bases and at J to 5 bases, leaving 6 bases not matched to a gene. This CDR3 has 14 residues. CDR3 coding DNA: TGTGCCAGTAGTATCCGGACAGGGAACCACGAGCAGTACTTC. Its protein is CASSIRTGNHEQYF.

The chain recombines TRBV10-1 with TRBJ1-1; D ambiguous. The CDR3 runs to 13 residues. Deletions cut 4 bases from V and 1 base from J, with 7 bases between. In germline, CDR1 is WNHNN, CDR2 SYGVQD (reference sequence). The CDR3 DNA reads TGCGCCAGCAGTGCGAGCGCGAACACTGAAGCTTTCTTT. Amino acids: CASSASANTEAFF.

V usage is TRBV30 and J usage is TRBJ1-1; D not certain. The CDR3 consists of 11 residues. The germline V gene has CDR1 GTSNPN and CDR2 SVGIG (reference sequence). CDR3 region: CAAAMNTEAFF. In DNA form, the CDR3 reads TGTGCGGCGGCCATGAACACTGAAGCTTTCTTT.

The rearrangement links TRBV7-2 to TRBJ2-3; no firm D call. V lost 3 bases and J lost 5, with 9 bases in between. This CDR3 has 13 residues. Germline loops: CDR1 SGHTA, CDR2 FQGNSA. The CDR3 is CASSLIHGDTQYF. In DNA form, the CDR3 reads TGTGCCAGCAGCTTGATCCACGGAGATACGCAGTATTTT.

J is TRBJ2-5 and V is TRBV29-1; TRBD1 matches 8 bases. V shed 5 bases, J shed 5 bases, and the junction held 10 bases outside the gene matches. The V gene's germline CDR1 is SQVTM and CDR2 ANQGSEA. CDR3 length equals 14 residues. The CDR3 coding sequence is TGCAGCGTTACCGTCGGGACAGGAGGTGAGACCCAGTACTTC. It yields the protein CSVTVGTGGETQYF.

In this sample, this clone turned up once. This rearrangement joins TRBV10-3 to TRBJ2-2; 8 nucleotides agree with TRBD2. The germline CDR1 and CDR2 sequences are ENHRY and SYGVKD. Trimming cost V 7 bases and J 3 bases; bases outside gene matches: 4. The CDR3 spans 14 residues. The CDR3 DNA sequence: TGTGCCATCAAGGAACTAGCGGACACCGGGGAGCTGTTTTTT. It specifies CAIKELADTGELFF.

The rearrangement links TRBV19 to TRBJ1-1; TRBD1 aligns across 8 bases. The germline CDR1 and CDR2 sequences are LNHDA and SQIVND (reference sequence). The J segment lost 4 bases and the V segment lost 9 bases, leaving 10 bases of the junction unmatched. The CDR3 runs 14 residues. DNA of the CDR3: TGTGCCAGCAAACCCTCCGGGACAGGCACTGAAGCTTTCTTT. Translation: CASKPSGTGTEAFF.

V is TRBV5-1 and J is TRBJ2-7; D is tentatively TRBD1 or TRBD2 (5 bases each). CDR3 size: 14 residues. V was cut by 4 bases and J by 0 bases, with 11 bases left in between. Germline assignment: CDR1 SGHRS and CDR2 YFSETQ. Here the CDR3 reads CASSVRDVSYEQYF. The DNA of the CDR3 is TGCGCCAGCAGCGTCCGGGACGTCTCCTACGAGCAGTACTTC.

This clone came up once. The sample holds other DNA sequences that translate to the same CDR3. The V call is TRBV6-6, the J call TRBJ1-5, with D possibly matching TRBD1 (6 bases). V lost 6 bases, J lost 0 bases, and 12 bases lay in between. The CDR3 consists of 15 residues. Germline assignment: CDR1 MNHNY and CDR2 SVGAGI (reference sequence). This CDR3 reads CASSSGTLSNQPQHF. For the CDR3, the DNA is TGTGCCAGCAGCTCCGGGACACTTAGCAATCAGCCCCAGCATTTT.